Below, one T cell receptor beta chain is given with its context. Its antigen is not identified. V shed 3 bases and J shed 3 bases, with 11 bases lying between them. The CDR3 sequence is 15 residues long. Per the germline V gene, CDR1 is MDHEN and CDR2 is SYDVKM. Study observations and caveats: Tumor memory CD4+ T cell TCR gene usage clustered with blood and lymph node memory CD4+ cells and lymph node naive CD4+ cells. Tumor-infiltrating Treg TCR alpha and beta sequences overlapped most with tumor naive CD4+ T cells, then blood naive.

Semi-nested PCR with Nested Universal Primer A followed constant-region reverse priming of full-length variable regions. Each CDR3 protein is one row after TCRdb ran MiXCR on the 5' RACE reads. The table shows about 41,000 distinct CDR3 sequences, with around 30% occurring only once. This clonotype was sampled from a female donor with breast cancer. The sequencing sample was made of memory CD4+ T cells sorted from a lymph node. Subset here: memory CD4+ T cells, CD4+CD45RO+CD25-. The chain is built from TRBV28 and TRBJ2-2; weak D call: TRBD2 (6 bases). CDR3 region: CASSLRDGYTGELFF. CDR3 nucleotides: TGTGCCAGCAGTTTGCGGGACGGTTACACCGGGGAGCTGTTTTTT.